The clone carrying this T cell receptor (beta chain) has only one observation. This sample is part of a study of blood T cell repertoires in COVID-19. For the study at large: Researchers got acute and convalescent COVID-19 samples from the United States, Italy and Spain. Sources were T cells, B-cell-depleted T cells, or PBMCs; the material itself was cDNA or gDNA.

CDR3 size: 14 residues. In germline, CDR1 is LGHNA, CDR2 YSLEER. Trimming shortened V by 3 bases and J by 7 bases, and 12 bases separated the two germline ends. In the original analysis: Using reference gene primer amplification, nucleated cell counts were estimated. The repertoire was sequenced with immunoSEQ multiplex PCR; TCRdb's copy has only in-frame clones and lacks some. The V and J calls and clone size come from that table; D and trimming were worked out from the DNA. Altogether about 300,000 clones are present, approximately 92% being singletons, with the ten largest covering approximately 6.8%. Patients of the Seattle cohort, enrolled during active infection, were followed longitudinally.

Input material: peripheral blood. V is TRBV4-3 and J is TRBJ2-2, with TRBD2 as a possible D gene (5 bases). The TCR sequence derives from a woman aged 30 to 39 with COVID-19, enrolled during active disease. The CDR3, as DNA: TGCGCCAGCAGCCAGGAAACTAGAAGCGGGGAGCTGTTTTTT. Protein sequence: CASSQETRSGELFF.